The clone carrying this T cell receptor beta chain was seen many times. What it binds is not known. TCRdb fed the 5' RACE reads into MiXCR, producing one record per CDR3 protein. In the table there are some 31,000 distinct CDR3 sequences, 9% to 15% of which are singletons. This record comes from a study of T-cell memory formation after mild COVID-19. Study results and limitations: A subset of responding clones appeared in pre-infection memory, suggesting cross-reactive memory joined. Unconfirmed was the SARS-CoV-2 specificity of second-wave clones that peaked on day 37.

This TCR derives from an adult woman who had mild COVID-19 (a few samples of this study predate the infection). Cell type and time point are not known. Sequencing input: PBMCs or a T cell subset sorted from them (not recorded which).

In nucleotides, the CDR3 is TGTGCCAGCAGCCAAGGGACATTCGGGAACACTGAAGCTTTCTTT. Residues: CASSQGTFGNTEAFF. This chain joins TRBV5-4 and TRBJ1-1; D might be TRBD1 (6 bases). The CDR3 spans 15 residues. Germline lookup yields CDR1 SGHNT and CDR2 YYREEE (reference sequence). The V end lost 4 bases, the J end lost 1 base, and 14 bases lay between the germline ends.